This paragraph covers one TCR beta chain sequence. Arm-PCR of CDR3 regions and iRepertoire HTBI primers were used to build TCR beta libraries. In the study's own analysis: Identified segments across samples numbered some 62 TRBV and more than 12 TRBJ. TCRdb reanalysed the multiplex PCR reads using MiXCR and keeps one entry per CDR3 protein. The V and J calls and clone size come from TCRdb's table, not from the authors' own analysis. The table has under 450,000 distinct CDR3 sequences, around 23% seen once. Indicated time point: persistent/refractory GD, antithyroid drugs over 5 years with positive TRAb. Generation of the TCR library employed RNA extracted from PBMCs. These data originate in a study of regulatory T cells in long-lasting Graves disease. This CDR3 contains 15 residues. V lost 7 bases and J lost 7; bases outside the gene matches: 13. Germline V CDR1 and CDR2: DFQATT, SNEGSKA (reference sequence).

Sample: peripheral blood mononuclear cells (PBMCs), taken when the disease was refractory, from a patient treated with antithyroid drugs. The chain has TRBV20-1 and TRBJ1-5; the match to TRBD1 covers 10 bases. This sequence was found in a woman aged 40-49 years with Graves disease. This chain's CDR3 is CSVEPGQGIGQPQHF. In DNA, the CDR3 is TGCAGTGTTGAACCGGGACAGGGGATCGGGCAGCCCCAGCATTTT.